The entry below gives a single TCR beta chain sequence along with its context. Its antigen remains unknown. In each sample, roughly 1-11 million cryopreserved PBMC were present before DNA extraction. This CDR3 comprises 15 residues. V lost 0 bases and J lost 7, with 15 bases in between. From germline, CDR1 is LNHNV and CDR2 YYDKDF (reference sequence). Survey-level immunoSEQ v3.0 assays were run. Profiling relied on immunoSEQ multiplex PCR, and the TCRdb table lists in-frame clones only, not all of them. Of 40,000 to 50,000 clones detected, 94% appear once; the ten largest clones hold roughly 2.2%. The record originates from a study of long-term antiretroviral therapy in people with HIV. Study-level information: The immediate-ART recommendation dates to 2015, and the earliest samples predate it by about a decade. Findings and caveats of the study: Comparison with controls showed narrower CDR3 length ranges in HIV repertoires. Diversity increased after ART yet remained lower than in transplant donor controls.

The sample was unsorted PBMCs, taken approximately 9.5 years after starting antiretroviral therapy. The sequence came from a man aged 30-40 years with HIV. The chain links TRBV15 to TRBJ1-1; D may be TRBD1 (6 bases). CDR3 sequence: CATSRDRVGADEAFF. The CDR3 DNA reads TGTGCCACCAGCAGAGATCGGGTGGGGGCGGATGAAGCTTTCTTT. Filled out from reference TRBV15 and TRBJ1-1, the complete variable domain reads DAMVIQNPRYQVTQFGKPVTLSCSQTLNHNVMYWYQQKSSQAPKLLFHYYDKDFNNEADTPDNFQSRRPNTSFCFLDIRSPGLGDTAMYLCATSRDRVGADEAFFGQGTRLTVV.